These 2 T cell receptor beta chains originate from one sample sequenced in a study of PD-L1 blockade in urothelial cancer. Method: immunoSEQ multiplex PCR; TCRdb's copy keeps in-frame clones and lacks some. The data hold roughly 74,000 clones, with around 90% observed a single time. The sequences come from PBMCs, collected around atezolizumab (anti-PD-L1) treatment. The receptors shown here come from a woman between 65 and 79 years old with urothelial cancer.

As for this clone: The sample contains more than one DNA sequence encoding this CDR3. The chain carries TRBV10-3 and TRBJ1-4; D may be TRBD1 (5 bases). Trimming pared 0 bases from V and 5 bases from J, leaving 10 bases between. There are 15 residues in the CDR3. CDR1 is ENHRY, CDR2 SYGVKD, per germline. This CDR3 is CAISESRGTNEKLFF. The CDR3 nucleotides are TGTGCCATCAGTGAGTCTCGGGGGACGAATGAAAAACTGTTTTTT.

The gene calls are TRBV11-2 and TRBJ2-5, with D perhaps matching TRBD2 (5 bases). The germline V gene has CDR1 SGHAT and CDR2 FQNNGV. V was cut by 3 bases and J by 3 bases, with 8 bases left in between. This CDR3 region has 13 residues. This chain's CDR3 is CASSFSDKETQYF. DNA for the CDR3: TGTGCCAGCAGCTTTAGCGACAAAGAGACCCAGTACTTC. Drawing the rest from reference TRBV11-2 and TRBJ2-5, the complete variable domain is EAGVAQSPRYKIIEKRQSVAFWCNPISGHATLYWYQQILGQGPKLLIQFQNNGVVDDSQLPKDRFSAERLKGVDSTLKIQPAKLEDSAVYLCASSFSDKETQYFGPGTRLLVL.